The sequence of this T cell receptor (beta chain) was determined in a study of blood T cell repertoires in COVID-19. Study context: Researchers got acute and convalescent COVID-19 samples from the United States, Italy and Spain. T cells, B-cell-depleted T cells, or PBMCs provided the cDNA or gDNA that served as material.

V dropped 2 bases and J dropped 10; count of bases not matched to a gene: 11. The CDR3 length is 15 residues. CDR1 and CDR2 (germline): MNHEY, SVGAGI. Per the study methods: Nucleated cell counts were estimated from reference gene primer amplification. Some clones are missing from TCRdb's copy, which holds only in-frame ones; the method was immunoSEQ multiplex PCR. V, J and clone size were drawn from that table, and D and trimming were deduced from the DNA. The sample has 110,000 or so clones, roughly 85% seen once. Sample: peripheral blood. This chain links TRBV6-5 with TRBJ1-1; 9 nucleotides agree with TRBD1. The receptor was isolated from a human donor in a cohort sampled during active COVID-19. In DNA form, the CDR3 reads TGTGCCAGCAGTTACCAATACGGACAGGGGAGTCGAGCTTTCTTT. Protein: CASSYQYGQGSRAFF.